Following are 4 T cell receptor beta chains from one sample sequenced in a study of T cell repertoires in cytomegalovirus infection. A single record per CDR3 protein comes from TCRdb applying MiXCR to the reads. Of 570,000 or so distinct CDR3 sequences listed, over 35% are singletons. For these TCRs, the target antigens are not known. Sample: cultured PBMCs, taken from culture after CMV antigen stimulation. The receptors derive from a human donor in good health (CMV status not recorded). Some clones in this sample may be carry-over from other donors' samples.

DNA for the CDR3: TGTGCCAGCAGCCAGGGTAAAGGACTAGCGGGAGGTGATGAGCAGTTCTTC. Translated: CASSQGKGLAGGDEQFF. This chain connects TRBV14 to TRBJ2-1; 14 bases are a match to TRBD2. There are 17 residues in the CDR3. Germline V gene data show CDR1 as SGHDN and CDR2 as FVKESK. The V gene end was trimmed by 3 bases and the J gene end by 8 bases; junction bases not matched to a gene: 9.

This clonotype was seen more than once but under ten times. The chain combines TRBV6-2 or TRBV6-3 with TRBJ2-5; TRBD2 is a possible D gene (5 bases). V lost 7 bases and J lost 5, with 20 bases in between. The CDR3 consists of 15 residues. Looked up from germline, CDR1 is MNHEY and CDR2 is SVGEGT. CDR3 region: CASTRSGVTGETQYF. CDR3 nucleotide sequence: TGTGCCAGCACTCGAAGCGGAGTCACGGGGGAGACCCAGTACTTC.

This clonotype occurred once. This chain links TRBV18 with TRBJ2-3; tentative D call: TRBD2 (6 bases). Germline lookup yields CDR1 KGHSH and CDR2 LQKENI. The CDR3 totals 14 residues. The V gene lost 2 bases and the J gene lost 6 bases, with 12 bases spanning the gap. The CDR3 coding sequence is TGTGCCAGCTCACCAGTAGGAGGGCGTGATACGCAGTATTTT. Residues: CASSPVGGRDTQYF. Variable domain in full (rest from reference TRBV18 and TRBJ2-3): NAGVMQNPRHLVRRRGQEARLRCSPMKGHSHVYWYRQLPEEGLKFMVYLQKENIIDESGMPKERFSAEFPKEGPSILRIQQVVRGDSAAYFCASSPVGGRDTQYFGPGTRLTVL.

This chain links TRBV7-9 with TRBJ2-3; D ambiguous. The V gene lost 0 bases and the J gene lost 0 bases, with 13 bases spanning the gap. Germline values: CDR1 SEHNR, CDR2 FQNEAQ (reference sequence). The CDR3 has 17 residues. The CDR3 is CASSLASIPGSTDTQYF. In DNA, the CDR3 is TGTGCCAGCAGCTTAGCCTCGATCCCCGGTAGCACAGATACGCAGTATTTT.